Included here is one TCR beta chain sequence, with context. Its antigen remains unknown. Germline V gene data show CDR1 as SGHVS and CDR2 as FQNEAQ. This CDR3 is built from 13 residues. J gave up 5 bases and V 2 bases, and 2 bases lay outside the gene matches. This sample is part of a study of chemoradiotherapy in HPV16-positive cancers. Background on the study: Candidate HPV-specific clones and shared TCR motifs came from two HPV16-positive patients.

Repertoires were generated with immunoSEQ multiplex PCR, while TCRdb's copy carries only in-frame clones and drops some. The table lists 20,000 to 25,000 clones, more than 75% of them singletons, with approximately 4.6% in the top ten. Whole-study results and caveats: During treatment, candidate HPV-specific clones and E7-related motifs expanded in tumor. For HPV16-positive patients, expanding HPV-responsive T cells associated with longer recurrence-free survival. Functional assays defining HPV-specific T cells used only a couple of HPV16-positive patients.

The genes are TRBV7-8 and TRBJ1-2; TRBD1 matches 7 bases. This material consisted of blood, taken from a patient who underwent chemoradiotherapy. This sequence was found in a human donor with HPV-associated anogenital cancer. In nucleotides, the CDR3 is TGTGCCAGCAGCTTAAGGGGGCATTATGGCTACACCTTC. Its protein is CASSLRGHYGYTF.